This is a list of T cell receptor beta chains from one sample in a study of T cells in Graves' hyperthyroidism and ophthalmopathy. From the multiplex PCR reads, TCRdb called clonotypes with MiXCR, one entry per CDR3 protein. Found here are around 450,000 distinct CDR3 sequences, 15% to 18% of them singletons; the top ten hold 13% to 15%. Sequencing used blood. These receptors were obtained from a woman in her late teens or twenties with Graves' hyperthyroidism. Both conserved end residues are trimmed from each CDR3. Each record gives: J gene, V gene, CDR3 protein.

>TRBJ2-1|TRBV6-1
ASRTVNNNEQF
>TRBJ2-7|TRBV20-1
SARVLGTSEQY
>TRBJ1-5|TRBV6-1
ASSDRPNQPQH
>TRBJ2-1|TRBV6-1
ASRVASGSGYNEQF
>TRBJ1-2|TRBV7-9
ASSHARRHYGYT
>TRBJ2-1|TRBV6-2/TRBV6-3
ASSWLWSYNEQF
>TRBJ1-1|TRBV14
ASSQGRGRTEAF
>TRBJ1-6|TRBV25-1
ASSELRTGGFFNSPLH
>TRBJ2-7|TRBV9
ASSVGVDPYEQY
>TRBJ2-5|TRBV20-1
SARAAGDFSWKETQY
>TRBJ1-2|TRBV9
ASSVATGSYGYT
>TRBJ1-2|TRBV4-1
ASSQEKLAARDYGYT
>TRBJ1-1|TRBV10-3
AIRPGPRDEAF
>TRBJ2-7|TRBV18
ASSPPGLAGGEQY
>TRBJ2-5|TRBV4-2
ASSQRDGDQETQY
>TRBJ2-3|TRBV2
ASSERPAPVADTQY
>TRBJ2-1|TRBV29-1
SVRSGTSGRAEQF